What follows are 26 T cell receptor beta chains derived from one specimen sequenced in a study of STAT5B mutations in CD4+ large granular lymphocyte leukemia. Profiling relied on immunoSEQ multiplex PCR, and the TCRdb table lists in-frame clones only, not all of them. The table lists roughly 35,000 clones, approximately 67% of them singletons. Material: CD4+ T cells from blood buffy coats. The receptors were sampled from a human donor in good health.

V gene TRBV2 combines with J gene TRBJ2-2; TRBD1 matches 7 bases. Germline V CDR1 and CDR2: SNHLY, FYNNEI. The V gene end was trimmed by 7 bases and the J gene end by 1 base; junction bases not matched to a gene: 3. The CDR3 is made up of 14 amino acids. CDR3 coding DNA: TGTGCCAGCATGGGACAGCTGAACACCGGGGAGCTGTTTTTT. Residues: CASMGQLNTGELFF.

The genes are TRBV19 and TRBJ1-4; D unclear. The CDR3 has 12 amino acids. Germline V gene data show CDR1 as LNHDA and CDR2 as SQIVND (reference sequence). V was cut by 5 bases and J by 8 bases, with 9 bases left in between. The CDR3 nucleotides read TGTGCCAGTAGTTTCTTGTCGGAAAAACTGTTTTTT. It yields the protein CASSFLSEKLFF.

The chain links TRBV18 to TRBJ1-1; D is possibly TRBD1 (5 bases). This CDR3 spans 13 amino acids. V was clipped by 3 bases and J by 1 base, with 6 bases between them. Germline CDR1 reads KGHSH; CDR2 reads LQKENI. This CDR3 is CASSPGQNTEAFF. As DNA, the CDR3 is TGTGCCAGCTCACCGGGGCAGAACACTGAAGCTTTCTTT.

This chain uses TRBV27 with TRBJ2-2; D may correspond to TRBD1 or TRBD2 (5 bases each). V was trimmed by 2 bases and J by 4 bases, leaving 11 bases between them. The CDR3 covers 15 residues. Germline V gives CDR1 MNHEY, CDR2 SMNVEV (reference sequence). The CDR3 DNA is TGTGCCAGCAGTTTACGTGGGACGGGCACCGGGGAGCTGTTTTTT. Translation: CASSLRGTGTGELFF.

The J gene is TRBJ2-1, the V gene TRBV25-1; 7 bases agree with TRBD1. There are 14 residues in the CDR3. Unmatched junction bases numbered 2, after V lost 3 bases and J lost 3 bases. Germline V CDR1 and CDR2: MGHDK, SYGVNS. This CDR3 is CASSETGFYNEQFF. In DNA form, the CDR3 reads TGTGCCAGCAGTGAGACAGGGTTCTACAATGAGCAGTTCTTC.

With respect to this clone: A read error may produce the germline difference seen at one junction end. The chain joins TRBV4-3 to TRBJ2-3, with D possibly called TRBD1 or TRBD2 (5 bases each). The CDR3 contains 14 residues. Germline V gene lookup returns CDR1 LGHNA and CDR2 YSLEER. The CDR3 sequence is CASKGSIRTDTQYF. Written as DNA, the CDR3 is TGCGCAAGCAAGGGGAGCATCCGCACAGATACGCAGTATTTT.

CDR3 in DNA: TGCGCCAGCAGCTTAGAAGGGCAAGAGACCCAGTACTTC. It codes for CASSLEGQETQYF. The J gene is TRBJ2-5, the V gene TRBV5-1, with D unresolved. The V and J ends lost 2 bases and 2 bases respectively, with 7 bases between them. Germline V gene sequence: CDR1 SGHRS, CDR2 YFSETQ. The CDR3 covers 13 residues.

This clone has a single count. The chain has TRBV25-1 and TRBJ2-5; D is ambiguous. This CDR3 comprises 15 residues. Germline-derived CDR1 and CDR2 are MGHDK and SYGVNS. V was shortened by 3 bases and J by 4 bases, with 15 bases between the two germline ends. CDR3 amino acids: CASSDPGLWGETQYF. The CDR3, as DNA: TGTGCCAGCAGTGACCCGGGCCTTTGGGGAGAGACCCAGTACTTC.

The chain links TRBV18 to TRBJ1-4; perhaps TRBD1 as D (6 bases). The germline V gene has CDR1 KGHSH and CDR2 LQKENI. The germline V and J ends were trimmed by 5 bases and 4 bases, with 14 bases remaining between them. This CDR3 spans 15 amino acids. The CDR3 loop reads CASSTTGQGNEKLFF. In nucleotides, the CDR3 is TGTGCCAGCTCAACCACAGGGCAGGGTAATGAAAAACTGTTTTTT.

This clone was found a few times. The chain combines TRBV19 with TRBJ1-1, with D unclear. Trimming stripped 0 bases from V and 3 bases from J, with 20 bases between. This CDR3 comprises 18 residues. Germline CDR1 is LNHDA and CDR2 is SQIVND (reference sequence). The CDR3 sequence is CASSIDRWSNTRDTEAFF. DNA for the CDR3: TGTGCCAGTAGTATAGATCGATGGTCCAATACGCGGGACACTGAAGCTTTCTTT.

In its sample, this clone was seen a few times. The chain is built from TRBV18 and TRBJ1-6; no definite D call. The V gene's germline CDR1 is KGHSH and CDR2 LQKENI. V was trimmed by 2 bases and J by 1 base, leaving 6 bases between them. The CDR3 extends over 15 amino acids. The DNA for the CDR3 is TGTGCCAGCTCACCAGAACAGTCCTATAATTCACCCCTCCACTTT. Its translation: CASSPEQSYNSPLHF.

The V gene is TRBV15, the J gene TRBJ1-2; no clear D gene. CDR1 and CDR2 from the germline V gene are LNHNV and YYDKDF (reference sequence). With 5 bases removed from V and 2 bases from J, the gap between germline ends came to 12 bases. CDR3 length equals 14 residues. CDR3 in DNA: TGTGCCACCAGCCCCTTTGGGGAAAACTATGGCTACACCTTC. Its protein is CATSPFGENYGYTF. Drawing the rest from reference TRBV15 and TRBJ1-2, the complete variable domain is DAMVIQNPRYQVTQFGKPVTLSCSQTLNHNVMYWYQQKSSQAPKLLFHYYDKDFNNEADTPDNFQSRRPNTSFCFLDIRSPGLGDTAMYLCATSPFGENYGYTFGSGTRLTVV.

The chain couples TRBV21-1 to TRBJ2-3. TRBV21-1 is classified as a pseudogene. The CDR3 runs to 21 residues. The CDR3 DNA reads as TGTGCCAGCAGCCCTAAAACTCGGACGGAGCATAGACGGCCCCGCACAGATATGCAGTATTTT. It specifies CASSPKTRTEHRRPRTDMQYF.

The J gene is TRBJ1-2, the V gene TRBV19; tentatively, D is TRBD1 (5 bases). CDR1 and CDR2 (germline): LNHDA, SQIVND (reference sequence). Deletions cut 6 bases from V and 2 bases from J, with 10 bases between. This CDR3 has 13 residues. Written as DNA, the CDR3 is TGTGCCAGTAGGGGGCAAGGGAACTATGGCTACACCTTC. Its protein is CASRGQGNYGYTF.

The sample holds a few counts of this clone. The chain carries TRBV7-9 and TRBJ1-1; D is ambiguous. V was pared by 11 bases and J by 0 bases, with 10 bases between. CDR1 and CDR2 from the germline V gene are SEHNR and FQNEAQ (reference sequence). The CDR3 extends over 12 amino acids. The CDR3 is CASLVLNTEAFF. The CDR3 bases are TGTGCCTCCCTGGTTTTGAACACTGAAGCTTTCTTT. Combining the CDR3 with reference TRBV7-9 and TRBJ1-1 gives the whole variable domain DTGVSQNPRHKITKRGQNVTFRCDPISEHNRLYWYRQTLGQGPEFLTYFQNEAQLEKSRLLSDRFSAERPKGSFSTLEIQRTEQGDSAMYLCASLVLNTEAFFGQGTRLTVV.

The rearrangement links TRBV27 to TRBJ2-7; D may be TRBD1 (5 bases). V was clipped by 3 bases and J by 4 bases, with 13 bases between them. The CDR3 extends over 14 amino acids. CDR1 and CDR2 (germline): MNHEY, SMNVEV (reference sequence). In DNA form, the CDR3 reads TGTGCCAGCAGTTTCAGGGAAGTTGGATACGAGCAGTACTTC. Translated: CASSFREVGYEQYF.

This clone showed up just a few times. CDR3 bases: TGCGCCAGCAGCGATGACAGGGGTGATGAAAAACTGTTTTTT. It translates to CASSDDRGDEKLFF. This chain uses TRBV5-1 with TRBJ1-4; 8 bases line up with TRBD1. Trimming cost V 4 bases and J 6 bases; bases outside gene matches: 5. The CDR3 runs 14 residues. The germline gives CDR1 SGHRS, CDR2 YFSETQ.

This chain links TRBV4-1 with TRBJ1-4, with TRBD1 matching 8 bases. The V segment lost 3 bases and the J segment 1 base; nucleotides outside the gene matches: 4. CDR3 length: 16 residues. CDR1 is MGHRA and CDR2 is YSYEKL in the germline V gene. The CDR3: CASSHGQGRTNEKLFF. CDR3 DNA sequence: TGCGCCAGCAGCCACGGACAGGGTAGAACTAATGAAAAACTGTTTTTT.

The gene calls are TRBV7-9 and TRBJ2-7, with D perhaps being TRBD1 or TRBD2 (6 bases each). Germline CDR1 reads SEHNR; CDR2 reads FQNEAQ (reference sequence). The CDR3 is 14 amino acids. V lost 4 bases and J 6 bases, leaving 16 bases between the germline ends. In DNA form, the CDR3 reads TGTGCCAGCAGCTCTCTGACACAGGGAGGCGAGCAGTACTTC. Translating gives CASSSLTQGGEQYF.

V and J are TRBV18 and TRBJ2-5; weak D call: TRBD1 (9 bases). The end of the DNA aligns better with TRBJ2-7, so the J call may be wrong. The length of the CDR3 is 14 residues. Germline V gene sequence: CDR1 KGHSH, CDR2 LQKENI. This CDR3 reads CASLAGQGGYEQYF. The CDR3 DNA sequence: TGTGCCAGCTTAGCGGGACAGGGAGGATACGAGCAGTACTTC.

The CDR3, as DNA: TGTGCCAGCAGTTTTAGGGGGACGGGCACCGGGGAGCTGTTTTTT. This gives the protein CASSFRGTGTGELFF. The chain carries TRBV28 and TRBJ2-2; D might be TRBD1 (6 bases). The CDR3 runs to 15 residues. The V end lost 3 bases, the J end lost 4 bases, and 12 bases lay between the germline ends. The germline gives CDR1 MDHEN, CDR2 SYDVKM. Looking up the rest from reference TRBV28 and TRBJ2-2 gives the full variable domain: DVKVTQSSRYLVKRTGEKVFLECVQDMDHENMFWYRQDPGLGLRLIYFSYDVKMKEKGDIPEGYSVSREKKERFSLILESASTNQTSMYLCASSFRGTGTGELFFGEGSRLTVL.

This chain joins TRBV7-8 and TRBJ1-3; 7 nucleotides line up with TRBD1. There are 14 residues in the CDR3. Germline CDR1 and CDR2: SGHVS and FQNEAQ. Trimming removed 4 bases from V and 6 bases from J; junction bases left unmatched: 6. CDR3 nucleotide sequence: TGTGCCAGCAGCTCCTACAGGGGTGAAAACACCATATATTTT. Translation: CASSSYRGENTIYF.

A single count supports this clone. The J gene is TRBJ2-1, the V gene TRBV10-2, with D perhaps being TRBD1 or TRBD2 (6 bases each). This CDR3 has 16 amino acids. Trimming pared 3 bases from V and 1 base from J, leaving 13 bases between. Germline values: CDR1 WSHSY, CDR2 SAAADI. This CDR3 reads CASSELRGESYNEQFF. DNA of the CDR3: TGCGCCAGCAGTGAATTGAGGGGGGAGTCCTACAATGAGCAGTTCTTC.

This chain connects TRBV7-2 to TRBJ2-3; D may be TRBD1 or TRBD2 (5 bases each). The CDR3 has 15 residues. Between the trimmed V and J ends, which lost 5 bases and 1 base, there was a span of 13 bases. The V gene's germline CDR1 is SGHTA and CDR2 FQGNSA. The CDR3 region is CASSPGAIRTDTQYF. The CDR3 bases are TGTGCCAGCAGCCCCGGGGCGATTCGCACAGATACGCAGTATTTT.

The chain joins TRBV19 to TRBJ1-3; D unclear. CDR3 size: 16 residues. Trimming stripped 3 bases from V and 1 base from J, with 13 bases between. In germline, CDR1 is LNHDA, CDR2 SQIVND (reference sequence). The CDR3 DNA follows: TGTGCCAGTAGTATGGCGGATGGGTTTTCTGGAAACACCATATATTTT. It is translated as CASSMADGFSGNTIYF. Complete variable domain (other parts from reference TRBV19 and TRBJ1-3): DGGITQSPKYLFRKEGQNVTLSCEQNLNHDAMYWYRQDPGQGLRLIYYSQIVNDFQKGDIAEGYSVSREKKESFPLTVTSAQKNPTAFYLCASSMADGFSGNTIYFGEGSWLTVV.

The J gene is TRBJ2-7, the V gene TRBV5-1, with 14 nucleotides matching TRBD2. Germline V gene data show CDR1 as SGHRS and CDR2 as YFSETQ. This CDR3 is built from 18 residues. J lost 0 bases, V lost 1 base, and 6 bases had no gene match. The CDR3 region is CASSLSSGTSGGSYEQYF. Here the CDR3 DNA reads TGCGCCAGCAGCTTGTCTTCCGGGACTAGCGGGGGCTCCTACGAGCAGTACTTC.